These 32 T cell receptor beta chains were all obtained from the same sample, sequenced in a study of cytomegalovirus exposure and HLA in healthy donors. The PCR contained 60 Vbeta and 13 Jbeta primers. Profiling relied on immunoSEQ multiplex PCR, and the TCRdb table lists in-frame clones only, not all of them. Of some 200,000 clones detected, around 89% appear once; the ten largest clones hold approximately 1%. The sequenced sample consisted of PBMCs. The receptors derive from a woman aged 18 to 35 in good health and CMV-seronegative.

The chain recombines TRBV7-6 with TRBJ2-5; 7 bases align to TRBD1. The V gene's germline CDR1 is SGHVS and CDR2 FNYEAQ. Trimming at V came to 3 bases and at J to 2 bases, leaving 6 bases not matched to a gene. The CDR3 runs 15 residues. The CDR3 DNA reads TGTGCCAGCAGCTTTACCCCGGGACAGCAAGAGACCCAGTACTTC. Translating it yields CASSFTPGQQETQYF.

The chain combines TRBV19 with TRBJ2-7, with 9 bases lining up with TRBD2. V was clipped by 6 bases and J by 5 bases; unmatched bases: 8. CDR1 and CDR2 (germline): LNHDA, SQIVND (reference sequence). The CDR3 is 14 residues long. The CDR3 nucleotides read TGTGCCAGTAGCATTAGCGGGAGAGGAAACGAGCAGTACTTC. This codes for CASSISGRGNEQYF.

The V and J genes are TRBV19 and TRBJ1-2; D is possibly TRBD1 (5 bases). Germline assignment: CDR1 LNHDA and CDR2 SQIVND (reference sequence). The V gene lost 7 bases and the J gene lost 4 bases, with 13 bases spanning the gap. The CDR3 runs 13 residues. CDR3 loop: CASTGGRIYGYTF. In DNA form, the CDR3 reads TGTGCCAGTACCGGGGGACGGATCTATGGCTACACCTTC.

J is TRBJ1-2 and V is TRBV5-1; 8 bases map to TRBD1. There are 14 residues in the CDR3. In germline, CDR1 is SGHRS, CDR2 YFSETQ. Trimming removed 3 bases from V and 4 bases from J; junction bases left unmatched: 5. The chain's CDR3 is CASSSTGALYGYTF. The CDR3 nucleotides are TGCGCCAGCAGCTCGACAGGGGCTCTCTATGGCTACACCTTC. Drawing the rest from reference TRBV5-1 and TRBJ1-2, the complete variable domain is KAGVTQTPRYLIKTRGQQVTLSCSPISGHRSVSWYQQTPGQGLQFLFEYFSETQRNKGNFPGRFSGRQFSNSRSEMNVSTLELGDSALYLCASSSTGALYGYTFGSGTRLTVV.

The V gene is TRBV6-5, the J gene TRBJ2-7; maybe TRBD2 (5 bases). Germline-derived CDR1 and CDR2 are MNHEY and SVGAGI. V gave up 2 bases and J gave up 2 bases, with 16 bases separating them. This CDR3 has 16 amino acids. The DNA of the CDR3 is TGTGCCAGCAGTTACAAACCGGGAACTATTACCTACGAGCAGTACTTC. Translated, it gives CASSYKPGTITYEQYF.

V is TRBV7-9 and J is TRBJ2-3; D gene uncertain. Germline assignment: CDR1 SEHNR and CDR2 FQNEAQ (reference sequence). With 5 bases removed from V and 2 bases from J, the gap between germline ends came to 8 bases. The CDR3 loop spans 13 amino acids. This chain's CDR3 is CASSDSDTDTQYF. The CDR3 DNA follows: TGTGCCAGCAGCGACTCTGACACAGATACGCAGTATTTT.

The chain combines TRBV7-9 with TRBJ2-5, with 9 bases fitting TRBD2. CDR3 length: 13 amino acids. The ends lost 5 bases at V and 9 bases at J; junction bases unmatched: 7. Per germline, CDR1 SEHNR and CDR2 FQNEAQ (reference sequence). The CDR3 DNA follows: TGTGCCAGCAGCCTGCCCGGGACTAGCCCCCAGTACTTC. This codes for CASSLPGTSPQYF.

The V call is TRBV11-2, the J call TRBJ1-2; D unclear. The CDR3 extends over 16 amino acids. The germline V and J ends were trimmed by 5 bases and 8 bases, with 24 bases remaining between them. Germline V gene lookup returns CDR1 SGHAT and CDR2 FQNNGV. Here the CDR3 reads CASSANPDAAARGYTF. Written as DNA, the CDR3 is TGTGCCAGCAGCGCCAACCCCGACGCGGCGGCGCGCGGCTACACCTTC.

The chain links TRBV5-1 to TRBJ2-1, with D perhaps matching TRBD2 (5 bases). Trimming stripped 0 bases from V and 6 bases from J, with 10 bases between. The CDR3 totals 14 residues. In germline, CDR1 is SGHRS, CDR2 YFSETQ. The CDR3 coding sequence is TGCGCCAGCAGCTTGGAGGGCCGGGGCAATGAGCAGTTCTTC. Amino acids: CASSLEGRGNEQFF.

The chain employs TRBV4-3 and TRBJ1-4; TRBD1 aligns across 8 bases. J lost 3 bases, V lost 3 bases, and 9 bases had no gene match. Germline lookup yields CDR1 LGHNA and CDR2 YSLEER. This CDR3 is 17 amino acids long. The CDR3 is CASSQADRVGANEKLFF. CDR3 DNA: TGCGCCAGCAGCCAGGCGGACAGGGTCGGGGCTAATGAAAAACTGTTTTTT.

About this clone itself: Its ends do not fully match the called genes, so a read error is possible. The gene calls are TRBV5-1 and TRBJ1-2, with 9 bases that match TRBD1. The CDR3 extends over 15 amino acids. Germline assignment: CDR1 SGHRS and CDR2 YFSETQ. CDR3 coding DNA: TGCGCCAGCAGCTTGTGGACCCACGGGACAGGGTACCCTATTTTC. Its protein product is CASSLWTHGTGYPIF.

V and J are TRBV5-5 and TRBJ2-7; TRBD1 matches 7 bases. The CDR3 is 17 residues long. Germline assignment: CDR1 SGHKS and CDR2 YYEKEE (reference sequence). With V trimmed by 4 bases and J by 2 bases, 15 bases remained unmatched. CDR3 nucleotides: TGTGCCAGCAGCCAAGATTTAGCCGAGGGGGCCGCCTACGAGCAGTACTTC. Encoded protein: CASSQDLAEGAAYEQYF.

The chain couples TRBV4-1 to TRBJ2-2; 11 nucleotides align to TRBD2. With V trimmed by 0 bases and J by 0 bases, 3 bases remained unmatched. The germline CDR1 and CDR2 sequences are MGHRA and YSYEKL. The CDR3 runs to 18 residues. The CDR3 DNA reads TGCGCCAGCAGCCAAGATAGACTAGCGGGGCCGAACACCGGGGAGCTGTTTTTT. This encodes CASSQDRLAGPNTGELFF.

A word on this clone: Other nucleotide sequences from this sample produce the same CDR3. V and J are TRBV10-2 and TRBJ1-2, with TRBD1 matching over 11 bases. The germline V gene encodes CDR1 WSHSY and CDR2 SAAADI. This CDR3 has 18 amino acids. The V and J ends lost 3 bases and 7 bases, in that order; junction bases with no gene match: 16. CDR3: CASSDVRPPGQGVFGYTF. The CDR3 DNA is TGCGCCAGCAGTGACGTTCGTCCCCCGGGACAGGGGGTTTTTGGCTACACCTTC.

The J gene is TRBJ1-6, the V gene TRBV9; D possibly corresponds to TRBD1 (6 bases). Trimming took 1 base from V and 5 from J, leaving 7 bases between them. The CDR3 length is 14 residues. CDR1 SGDLS and CDR2 YYNGEE come from the germline V gene. In nucleotides, the CDR3 is TGTGCCAGCAGCGTATACAGGGATAATTCACCCCTCCACTTT. The encoded protein is CASSVYRDNSPLHF.

The chain couples TRBV21-1 to TRBJ1-2; the listed D gene, TRBD1, was not tested against the DNA. TRBV21-1 is a known pseudogene. The CDR3 has 12 residues. The CDR3 region has the DNA TGTGCCAGCAGACTGGACAGACATGGCTACACCTTC. Translated, it gives CASRLDRHGYTF.

The rearrangement joins TRBV6-5 to TRBJ1-1, with TRBD1 as a possible D gene (6 bases). The CDR3 length is 15 residues. Germline CDR1 and CDR2: MNHEY and SVGAGI. Trimming removed 5 bases from V and 2 bases from J, with 15 bases in between. The CDR3 coding sequence is TGTGCCAGCAGTCTATCCGGACAGAGTAACACTGAAGCTTTCTTT. Protein product: CASSLSGQSNTEAFF.

J is TRBJ2-7 and V is TRBV7-8; 8 nucleotides align to TRBD1. The germline V gene encodes CDR1 SGHVS and CDR2 FQNEAQ. Trimming removed 1 base from V and 4 bases from J; junction bases left unmatched: 6. The CDR3 loop spans 15 amino acids. The CDR3 coding sequence is TGTGCCAGCAGCTTAGGACAGGGGTTTGATTACGAGCAGTACTTC. This gives the protein CASSLGQGFDYEQYF.

A single count supports this clone. The genes are TRBV6-1 and TRBJ1-1; D is ambiguous. Germline-derived CDR1 and CDR2 are MNHNS and SASEGT. The CDR3 sequence is 11 residues long. Deletions cut 7 bases from V and 4 bases from J, with 7 bases between. DNA for the CDR3: TGTGCCAGCATGGAGGTCACTGAAGCTTTCTTT. Amino acid sequence: CASMEVTEAFF.

The gene calls are TRBV7-8 and TRBJ1-5, with unresolved D. The V and J ends lost 0 bases and 4 bases respectively, with 7 bases between them. Germline values: CDR1 SGHVS, CDR2 FQNEAQ. The CDR3 runs to 14 residues. The CDR3 DNA reads as TGTGCCAGCAGCTTAGCAGGAGTAAATCAGCCCCAGCATTTT. Its translation: CASSLAGVNQPQHF.

The chain uses TRBV27 and TRBJ2-2, with 7 bases that match TRBD1. Germline-derived CDR1 and CDR2 are MNHEY and SMNVEV (reference sequence). The CDR3 spans 17 residues. The V segment lost 1 base and the J segment 4 bases; nucleotides outside the gene matches: 9. CDR3 DNA sequence: TGTGCCAGCAGTTTATTGACCCCACAGGGGACCACCGGGGAGCTGTTTTTT. Amino acids: CASSLLTPQGTTGELFF.

This rearrangement joins TRBV14 to TRBJ1-6; D is unclear. V lost 0 bases to trimming and J lost 10 bases, with 16 bases between them. The CDR3 extends over 16 amino acids. Looked up from germline, CDR1 is SGHDN and CDR2 is FVKESK. The DNA for the CDR3 is TGTGCCAGCAGCCAAGATTACCGGGTTCTTCCCTCACCCCTCCACTTT. This gives the protein CASSQDYRVLPSPLHF.

The chain combines TRBV5-1 with TRBJ1-2; TRBD1 agrees at 8 bases. The CDR3 has 14 residues. The V gene's germline CDR1 is SGHRS and CDR2 YFSETQ. The J segment lost 5 bases and the V segment lost 7 bases, leaving 10 bases of the junction unmatched. The CDR3 coding sequence is TGCGCCAGCCGACCGGGACAGGAGGTTTATGGCTACACCTTC. Its protein is CASRPGQEVYGYTF.

This chain connects TRBV19 to TRBJ1-1; 7 bases match TRBD1. Germline loops: CDR1 LNHDA, CDR2 SQIVND (reference sequence). This CDR3 comprises 16 residues. Trimming removed 3 bases from V and 0 bases from J; junction bases left unmatched: 7. The CDR3 reads CASSIEGAPLNTEAFF. The DNA of the CDR3 is TGTGCCAGTAGTATCGAGGGGGCGCCCTTGAACACTGAAGCTTTCTTT.

The chain's CDR3 is CASSRRDRGPTNEKLFF. The CDR3 region has the DNA TGTGCCAGCAGCCGTAGGGACAGGGGGCCAACTAATGAAAAACTGTTTTTT. The V call is TRBV4-2, the J call TRBJ1-4, with TRBD1 matching 12 bases. Trimming removed 4 bases from V and 0 bases from J; junction bases left unmatched: 3. CDR1 and CDR2 from the germline V gene are LGHNA and YNFKEQ. This CDR3 contains 17 residues.

The chain uses TRBV11-2 and TRBJ2-7; 7 nucleotides align to TRBD1. The V gene end was trimmed by 5 bases and the J gene end by 3 bases; junction bases not matched to a gene: 10. Looked up from germline, CDR1 is SGHAT and CDR2 is FQNNGV. CDR3 size: 15 residues. The CDR3 here is CASSAPDRVSYEQYF. The CDR3 coding sequence is TGTGCCAGCAGCGCCCCCGACAGGGTGAGCTACGAGCAGTACTTC.

The gene calls are TRBV15 and TRBJ2-1; 9 bases agree with TRBD2. This CDR3 comprises 17 residues. CDR1 and CDR2 (germline): LNHNV, YYDKDF (reference sequence). V was clipped by 4 bases and J by 4 bases; unmatched bases: 11. The CDR3 protein is CATSISLSSGAYNEQFF. In DNA form, the CDR3 reads TGTGCCACCAGCATAAGTCTGTCTAGCGGGGCTTACAATGAGCAGTTCTTC.

This clone was counted only a few times. J is TRBJ2-3 and V is TRBV5-4; 8 nucleotides line up with TRBD1. The V and J ends lost 0 bases and 2 bases, in that order; junction bases with no gene match: 2. The CDR3 loop spans 15 amino acids. Germline CDR1 SGHNT, CDR2 YYREEE (reference sequence). CDR3 DNA: TGTGCCAGCAGCTTGGACAGGGGGATCACAGATACGCAGTATTTT. Encoded protein: CASSLDRGITDTQYF.

The chain employs TRBV5-4 and TRBJ2-5, with 9 bases matching TRBD1. Trimming at V came to 4 bases and at J to 13 bases, leaving 14 bases not matched to a gene. CDR3 size: 14 residues. Germline loops: CDR1 SGHNT, CDR2 YYREEE (reference sequence). This chain's CDR3 is CASSHPGQGPFTYF. The CDR3 region has the DNA TGTGCCAGCAGCCACCCGGGACAGGGACCCTTCACGTACTTC.

This clone has just one count. The chain recombines TRBV2 with TRBJ1-1; no clear D. Germline CDR1 and CDR2: SNHLY and FYNNEI. This CDR3 has 14 amino acids. V lost 7 bases, J lost 5 bases, and 17 bases lay in between. The DNA of the CDR3 is TGTGCCAGCACCTCACCGAGGGTTCGGACTGAAGCTTTCTTT. Encoded protein: CASTSPRVRTEAFF. Full variable domain (remainder filled in from reference TRBV2 and TRBJ1-1): EPEVTQTPSHQVTQMGQEVILRCVPISNHLYFYWYRQILGQKVEFLVSFYNNEISEKSEIFDDQFSVERPDGSNFTLKIRSTKLEDSAMYFCASTSPRVRTEAFFGQGTRLTVV.

The rearrangement links TRBV5-4 to TRBJ1-6; 9 nucleotides align to TRBD1. Germline V gene lookup returns CDR1 SGHNT and CDR2 YYREEE (reference sequence). With V trimmed by 4 bases and J by 7 bases, 9 bases remained unmatched. The CDR3 has 16 amino acids. CDR3 region: CASSDRWTGENSPLHF. CDR3 DNA: TGTGCCAGCAGCGATAGGTGGACAGGGGAGAATTCACCCCTCCACTTT. The entire variable domain, with the rest obtained from reference TRBV5-4 and TRBJ1-6, is as follows: ETGVTQSPTHLIKTRGQQVTLRCSSQSGHNTVSWYQQALGQGPQFIFQYYREEENGRGNFPPRFSGLQFPNYSSELNVNALELDDSALYLCASSDRWTGENSPLHFGNGTRLTVT.

This clone was seen a handful of times. The V and J genes are TRBV9 and TRBJ2-7, with TRBD2 identical over 9 bases. Per the germline V gene, CDR1 is SGDLS and CDR2 is YYNGEE. Unmatched junction bases numbered 8, after V lost 3 bases and J lost 7 bases. The CDR3 sequence is 14 residues long. CDR3 bases: TGTGCCAGCAGCGGCGCGGGAGGGCCGGAGGAGCAGTACTTC. Translating gives CASSGAGGPEEQYF.